This TCR beta chain stems from a study of T cell responses to AZD1222 COVID-19 vaccine. Overall study findings and caveats: Repertoire collection took place solely once the T cell response had peaked. In a largely white British group with more females than males, clonal diversity was possibly underestimated.

Regarding this clone: Its antigen is not identified.

Some clones are missing from TCRdb's copy, which holds only in-frame ones; the method was immunoSEQ multiplex PCR. Among roughly 100,000 clones listed, approximately 88% were seen once. Recipients boosted at about 4 weeks or about 12 weeks are pooled. V gave up 0 bases and J gave up 8 bases, with 9 bases separating them. CDR1 is SGHRS and CDR2 is YFSETQ in the germline V gene. The CDR3 totals 13 residues. This receptor was obtained from an adult who received the AZD1222 COVID-19 vaccine. Sequencing was performed on peripheral blood, taken 28 days after the second AZD1222 dose. The rearrangement uses TRBV5-1 and TRBJ2-1; unclear D gene. The CDR3 sequence is CASSLASGDEQFF. The DNA for the CDR3 is TGCGCCAGCAGCTTGGCCTCCGGCGATGAGCAGTTCTTC.